This record looks at one T cell receptor beta chain sequence and its context. The antigen is undetermined. The data belong to a study of regulatory T cells in long-lasting Graves disease. Noted time point: newly diagnosed GD, antithyroid drugs for less than 3 months. RNA from PBMCs was the source of the TCR library. Nine milliliters of peripheral blood were drawn into EDTA tubes. Arm-PCR of CDR3 regions with iRepertoire HTBI primers generated TCR beta libraries. TCRdb recomputed calls from the multiplex PCR reads with MiXCR, one row per CDR3 protein. The sample lists roughly 500,000 distinct CDR3 sequences, around 15% occurring once. Whole-study results and caveats: More public clonotypes were shared by persistent patients (2,741) than by new patients (about 970).

This sample was shared with a second study, whose subject was T cells in Graves' hyperthyroidism and ophthalmopathy. According to that study: The study defined stable Graves' hyperthyroidism as no ophthalmopathy progression within 18 months. First-round RT-PCR of the TCR CDR3 relied on the HTBI primer set.

The receptor comes from a woman aged 50 to 60 with Graves disease. The sequencing used peripheral blood mononuclear cells (PBMCs), collected at new diagnosis, from a patient treated with antithyroid drugs.

The CDR3 protein is CASSWQLGGFRETQYF. The DNA of the CDR3 is TGTGCCAGCAGCTGGCAATTAGGGGGGTTCCGAGAGACCCAGTACTTC. The chain has TRBV7-9 and TRBJ2-5; D may correspond to TRBD1 or TRBD2 (6 bases each). Germline CDR1 is SEHNR and CDR2 is FQNEAQ (reference sequence). Trimming removed 4 bases from V and 4 bases from J, with 19 bases in between. The CDR3 loop spans 16 amino acids. The complete variable domain, with remaining parts taken from reference TRBV7-9 and TRBJ2-5, reads DTGVSQNPRHKITKRGQNVTFRCDPISEHNRLYWYRQTLGQGPEFLTYFQNEAQLEKSRLLSDRFSAERPKGSFSTLEIQRTEQGDSAMYLCASSWQLGGFRETQYFGPGTRLLVL.